The rows below give T cell receptor beta chains drawn from one sample of a study of OX40 agonist ivuxolimab in advanced cancers. Profiling relied on immunoSEQ multiplex PCR, and the TCRdb table lists in-frame clones only, not all of them. The data show under 80,000 clones, about 93% seen once. The material was CD4+ or CD8+ T cells sorted from blood, obtained in a trial of the OX40 agonist ivuxolimab. These receptors came from an adult with an advanced solid tumor such as melanoma, head and neck, liver or kidney cancer. CDR3s include the opening cysteine and the closing phenylalanine or tryptophan. Fields, in order: J gene, clone size, D gene, V gene, CDR3 protein, CDR3 DNA. A D gene is named only where the DNA matches it firmly. A row's size may be missing; if present it is once, few, many or a size class.

j_call: TRBJ2-2; clone_size: NA; d_call: TRBD2; v_call: TRBV27; cdr3_aa: CASSLSGSRVTGELFF; cdr3_nt: TGTGCCAGCAGTTTAAGCGGGAGCCGCGTCACCGGGGAGCTGTTTTTT
j_call: TRBJ2-3; clone_size: NA; d_call: TRBD2; v_call: TRBV27; cdr3_aa: CASTQLAGGGGDTQYF; cdr3_nt: TGTGCCAGCACCCAGTTAGCGGGAGGTGGGGGGGATACGCAGTATTTT
j_call: TRBJ1-2; clone_size: NA; d_call: NA; v_call: TRBV29-1; cdr3_aa: CSVEVAEAYGYTF; cdr3_nt: TGCAGCGTTGAAGTCGCGGAGGCCTATGGCTACACCTTC
j_call: TRBJ2-7; clone_size: NA; d_call: TRBD1; v_call: TRBV19; cdr3_aa: CASTFGTENDEQYF; cdr3_nt: TGTGCCAGTACTTTCGGGACAGAGAACGACGAGCAGTACTTC
j_call: TRBJ2-1; clone_size: NA; d_call: NA; v_call: TRBV18; cdr3_aa: CASSPPGRREEQFF; cdr3_nt: TGTGCCAGCTCACCACCGGGACGCCGGGAGGAGCAGTTCTTC
j_call: TRBJ2-1; clone_size: NA; d_call: NA; v_call: TRBV7-6; cdr3_aa: CASSDRVRQFF; cdr3_nt: TGTGCCAGCAGCGACCGGGTCAGGCAGTTCTTC
j_call: TRBJ1-2; clone_size: NA; d_call: TRBD1; v_call: TRBV4-1; cdr3_aa: CASSHLVDRGGTF; cdr3_nt: TGCGCCAGCAGCCACCTCGTGGACAGGGGTGGCACCTTC
j_call: TRBJ1-1; clone_size: NA; d_call: NA; v_call: TRBV23-1; cdr3_aa: CASSQTGPPGRNTEAFF; cdr3_nt: TGCGCCAGCAGTCAAACCGGGCCCCCAGGACGGAACACTGAAGCTTTCTTT
j_call: TRBJ1-3; clone_size: once; d_call: NA; v_call: TRBV9; cdr3_aa: CASSPNPAGSFGNTIYF; cdr3_nt: TGTGCCAGCAGCCCTAACCCCGCGGGGTCGTTTGGAAACACCATATATTTT
j_call: TRBJ2-3; clone_size: NA; d_call: TRBD2; v_call: TRBV7-9; cdr3_aa: CASRRTSGSTDTQYF; cdr3_nt: TGTGCCAGCAGAAGGACTAGCGGTAGCACAGATACGCAGTATTTT
j_call: TRBJ2-1; clone_size: NA; d_call: TRBD1; v_call: TRBV2; cdr3_aa: CASSAPGQGDEQFF; cdr3_nt: TGTGCCAGCAGTGCCCCGGGACAGGGTGATGAGCAGTTCTTC
j_call: TRBJ1-2; clone_size: NA; d_call: NA; v_call: TRBV19; cdr3_aa: CASSLGLGYTF; cdr3_nt: TGTGCCAGTAGCCTGGGTCTCGGCTACACCTTC
j_call: TRBJ2-7; clone_size: NA; d_call: NA; v_call: TRBV28; cdr3_aa: CASSFALESYEQYF; cdr3_nt: TGTGCCAGCAGTTTCGCGCTAGAATCCTACGAGCAGTACTTC
j_call: TRBJ1-1; clone_size: NA; d_call: NA; v_call: TRBV27; cdr3_aa: CASSLATQNTEAFF; cdr3_nt: TGTGCCAGCAGTTTAGCCACGCAGAACACTGAAGCTTTCTTT
j_call: TRBJ1-1; clone_size: NA; d_call: NA; v_call: TRBV5-4; cdr3_aa: CASSAGTNAEAFF; cdr3_nt: TGTGCCAGCAGCGCAGGGACAAACGCTGAAGCTTTCTTT
j_call: TRBJ2-7; clone_size: NA; d_call: TRBD2; v_call: TRBV27; cdr3_aa: CASSFGLAASYEQYF; cdr3_nt: TGTGCCAGCAGTTTCGGGCTAGCGGCATCCTACGAGCAGTACTTC
j_call: TRBJ2-1; clone_size: NA; d_call: NA; v_call: TRBV11-2; cdr3_aa: CASSSSRNEQFF; cdr3_nt: TGTGCCAGCAGCTCTAGCCGCAATGAGCAGTTCTTC
j_call: TRBJ2-1; clone_size: NA; d_call: NA; v_call: TRBV19; cdr3_aa: CASSIREPYNEQFF; cdr3_nt: TGTGCCAGTAGTATACGGGAACCTTACAATGAGCAGTTCTTC
j_call: TRBJ1-5; clone_size: NA; d_call: NA; v_call: TRBV28; cdr3_aa: CASSPPFLGGSNQPQHF; cdr3_nt: TGTGCCAGCAGTCCCCCGTTCTTGGGTGGGAGCAATCAGCCCCAGCATTTT
j_call: TRBJ2-1; clone_size: NA; d_call: NA; v_call: TRBV28; cdr3_aa: CASSLKGNAYNEQFF; cdr3_nt: TGTGCCAGCAGTTTAAAGGGGAACGCCTACAATGAGCAGTTCTTC
j_call: TRBJ2-7; clone_size: NA; d_call: TRBD2; v_call: TRBV4-1; cdr3_aa: CASSITSGTYEQYF; cdr3_nt: TGCGCCAGCAGCATTACTAGCGGGACCTACGAGCAGTACTTC
j_call: TRBJ2-2; clone_size: NA; d_call: NA; v_call: TRBV7-9; cdr3_aa: CASSLDEQGTGELFF; cdr3_nt: TGTGCCAGCAGCTTAGACGAACAGGGAACCGGGGAGCTGTTTTTT